The 10 T cell receptor beta chains below all came from one sample that was sequenced in a study of shared clonotypes between healthy human individuals. The method was immunoSEQ multiplex PCR; TCRdb's version includes in-frame clones alone and lacks a portion of them. The sample contains around 1.9 million clones, 85% to 95% of which appear only once. Naive CD8 populations comprised CD45RO-negative cells positively selected for CCR7, excluding terminally differentiated effector memory CD45RA+ cells. Specimen: naive CD8+ T cells from PBMCs. The receptors derive from a man younger than 35 in good health. Some clones in this sample may be carry-over from other donors' samples.

The gene calls are TRBV10-1 and TRBJ2-2; the D is unclear. The CDR3 contains 14 residues. Germline assignment: CDR1 WNHNN and CDR2 SYGVQD (reference sequence). V lost 8 bases to trimming and J lost 4 bases, with 14 bases between them. The CDR3 sequence is CASSPGTGTGELFF. CDR3 nucleotide sequence: TGCGCCAGCTCCCCGGGTACGGGCACCGGGGAGCTGTTTTTT.

The rearrangement links TRBV30 to TRBJ1-1; D gene ambiguous. V lost 4 bases, J lost 0 bases, and 12 bases lay in between. Germline CDR1 and CDR2: GTSNPN and SVGIG (reference sequence). CDR3 length: 14 amino acids. In DNA, the CDR3 is TGTGCCTGGACTAAGAGGAGCCTGAACACTGAAGCTTTCTTT. Its translation is CAWTKRSLNTEAFF.

This sequence joins TRBV19 and TRBJ1-1; the D gene is possibly TRBD1 (5 bases). CDR3 length equals 16 residues. The V gene lost 1 base and the J gene lost 3 bases, with 15 bases spanning the gap. Per germline, CDR1 LNHDA and CDR2 SQIVND (reference sequence). CDR3 in DNA: TGTGCCAGTAGTATAGGGACAACCCGGAGGGACACTGAAGCTTTCTTT. Residues: CASSIGTTRRDTEAFF.

The rearrangement uses TRBV6-1 and TRBJ2-2; D is perhaps TRBD1 or TRBD2 (5 bases each). V was shortened by 3 bases and J by 5 bases, with 22 bases between the two germline ends. Germline CDR1 MNHNS, CDR2 SASEGT. The CDR3 extends over 18 amino acids. The CDR3 here is CASSEGVLYTGWTGELFF. The CDR3 DNA follows: TGTGCCAGCAGTGAGGGGGTTTTATATACTGGTTGGACCGGGGAGCTGTTTTTT.

The chain uses TRBV15 and TRBJ2-1, with TRBD2 matching 12 bases. Losses at the gene ends were 4 bases for V and 8 bases for J; bases not matched to a gene: 6. This CDR3 region has 15 residues. CDR1 and CDR2 (germline): LNHNV, YYDKDF (reference sequence). The CDR3 sequence: CATSKTSGSFHEQFF. The CDR3 DNA reads TGTGCCACCAGCAAGACTAGCGGGAGTTTTCATGAGCAGTTCTTC. The entire variable domain, with the rest obtained from reference TRBV15 and TRBJ2-1, is as follows: DAMVIQNPRYQVTQFGKPVTLSCSQTLNHNVMYWYQQKSSQAPKLLFHYYDKDFNNEADTPDNFQSRRPNTSFCFLDIRSPGLGDTAMYLCATSKTSGSFHEQFFGPGTRLTVL.

The chain couples TRBV18 to TRBJ1-3; D gene uncertain. Looked up from germline, CDR1 is KGHSH and CDR2 is LQKENI. CDR3 length: 15 residues. V lost 3 bases and J 2 bases, leaving 11 bases between the germline ends. The CDR3 DNA reads as TGTGCCAGCTCACCGGGTAGAAGTACTGGAAACACCATATATTTT. Encoded protein: CASSPGRSTGNTIYF.

The V gene is TRBV9, the J gene TRBJ1-2; D might be TRBD1 (5 bases). The CDR3 sequence is 17 residues long. Trimming left V 2 bases short and J 0 bases short, with 17 bases between. Germline V CDR1 and CDR2: SGDLS, YYNGEE. CDR3 loop: CASSVGGTGTPNYGYTF. DNA of the CDR3: TGTGCCAGCAGCGTGGGGGGTACAGGTACTCCTAACTATGGCTACACCTTC.

The chain is built from TRBV29-1 and TRBJ2-7, with 13 positions matching TRBD2. CDR1 and CDR2 (germline): SQVTM, ANQGSEA. There are 14 residues in the CDR3. The junction had 5 bases not matched to a gene; V was cut back by 7 bases and J by 2 bases. The CDR3 loop reads CSATGTSGAYEQYF. CDR3 nucleotides: TGCAGCGCCACCGGGACTAGCGGGGCCTACGAGCAGTACTTC.

This chain connects TRBV11-1 to TRBJ2-7; D not certain. V was pared by 3 bases and J by 6 bases, with 12 bases between. Per germline, CDR1 SGHAT and CDR2 FQDESV (reference sequence). This CDR3 is built from 13 residues. Here the CDR3 DNA reads TGTGCCAGCAGCTTTATAGGAGTGGGCGAGCAGTACTTC. The encoded protein is CASSFIGVGEQYF.

The genes are TRBV7-9 and TRBJ2-7, with 7 bases fitting TRBD1. Germline trimming cut 4 bases from V and 5 bases from J; bases unmatched to any gene: 5. CDR3 size: 13 residues. The V gene's germline CDR1 is SEHNR and CDR2 FQNEAQ (reference sequence). The CDR3, as DNA: TGTGCCAGCAGCTCCGACAGGGAACACGAGCAGTACTTC. Amino acid sequence: CASSSDREHEQYF.